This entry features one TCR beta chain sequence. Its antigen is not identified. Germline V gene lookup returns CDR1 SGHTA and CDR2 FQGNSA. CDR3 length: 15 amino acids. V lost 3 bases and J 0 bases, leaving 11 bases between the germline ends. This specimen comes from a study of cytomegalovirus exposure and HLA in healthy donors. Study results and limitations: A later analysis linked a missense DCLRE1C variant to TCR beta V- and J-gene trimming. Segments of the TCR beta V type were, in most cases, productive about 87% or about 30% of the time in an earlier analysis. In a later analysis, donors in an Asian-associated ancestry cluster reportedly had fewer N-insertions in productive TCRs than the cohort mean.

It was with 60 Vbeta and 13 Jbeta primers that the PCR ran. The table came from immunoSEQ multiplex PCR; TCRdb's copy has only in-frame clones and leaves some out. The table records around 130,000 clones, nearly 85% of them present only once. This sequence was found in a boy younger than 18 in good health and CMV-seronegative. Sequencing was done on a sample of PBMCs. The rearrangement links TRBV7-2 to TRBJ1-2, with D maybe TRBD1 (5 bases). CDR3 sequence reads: CASSFGQGSNYGYTF. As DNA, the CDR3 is TGTGCCAGCAGCTTCGGGCAGGGCTCTAACTATGGCTACACCTTC. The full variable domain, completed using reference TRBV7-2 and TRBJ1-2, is GAGVSQSPSNKVTEKGKDVELRCDPISGHTALYWYRQSLGQGLEFLIYFQGNSAPDKSGLPSDRFSAERTGGSVSTLTIQRTQQEDSAVYLCASSFGQGSNYGYTFGSGTRLTVV.